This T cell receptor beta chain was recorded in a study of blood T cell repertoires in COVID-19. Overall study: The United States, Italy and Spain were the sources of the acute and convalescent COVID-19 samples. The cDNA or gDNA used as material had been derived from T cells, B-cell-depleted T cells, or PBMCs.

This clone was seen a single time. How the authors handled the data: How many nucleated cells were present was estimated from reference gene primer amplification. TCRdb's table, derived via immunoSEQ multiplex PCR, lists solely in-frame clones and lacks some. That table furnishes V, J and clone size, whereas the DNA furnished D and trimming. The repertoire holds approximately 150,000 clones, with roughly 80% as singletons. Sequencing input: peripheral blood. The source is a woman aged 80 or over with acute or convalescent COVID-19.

Here the CDR3 reads CASSPGFSSSYEQYF. CDR3 DNA: TGTGCCAGCAGCCCAGGGTTTAGCAGCTCCTACGAGCAGTACTTC. The chain links TRBV9 to TRBJ2-7; TRBD1 might be the D (5 bases). The V end was cut by 4 bases, the J end by 0 bases, with 14 bases between. The CDR3 runs 15 residues. Germline CDR1 SGDLS, CDR2 YYNGEE.